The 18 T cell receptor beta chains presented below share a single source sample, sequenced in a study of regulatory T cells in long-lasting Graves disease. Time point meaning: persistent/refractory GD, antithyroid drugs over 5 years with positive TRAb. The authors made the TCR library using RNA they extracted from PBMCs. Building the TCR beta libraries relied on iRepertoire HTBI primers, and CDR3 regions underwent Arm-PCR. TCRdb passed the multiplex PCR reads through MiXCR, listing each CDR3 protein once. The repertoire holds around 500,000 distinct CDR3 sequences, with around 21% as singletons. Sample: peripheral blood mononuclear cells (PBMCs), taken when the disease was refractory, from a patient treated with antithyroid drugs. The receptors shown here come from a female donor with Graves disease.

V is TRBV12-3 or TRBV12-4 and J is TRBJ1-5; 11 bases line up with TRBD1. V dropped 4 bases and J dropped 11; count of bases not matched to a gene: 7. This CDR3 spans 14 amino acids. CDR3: CASSSGTGGWSQHF. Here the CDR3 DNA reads TGTGCCAGCAGTTCGGGGACAGGGGGATGGTCCCAGCATTTT.

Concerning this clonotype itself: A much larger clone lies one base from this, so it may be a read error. In DNA, the CDR3 is TGTGCCAGCAGCGAAGCAGCCGGCTATGGCTACACCTTC. It codes for CASSEAAGYGYTF. The chain couples TRBV7-3 to TRBJ1-2; D ambiguous. Germline values: CDR1 SGHTA, CDR2 FQGTGA. The CDR3 sequence is 13 residues long. V was shortened by 5 bases and J by 4 bases, with 11 bases between the two germline ends.

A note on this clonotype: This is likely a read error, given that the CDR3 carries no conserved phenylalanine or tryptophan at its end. This CDR3 is CASSLGDGAYEQYL. The CDR3 nucleotides read TGTGCCAGCAGCCTGGGGGACGGCGCCTACGAGCAGTACCTC. The chain is built from TRBV7-9 and TRBJ2-7, with D perhaps being TRBD1 or TRBD2 (5 bases each). The length of the CDR3 is 14 residues. Germline CDR1 reads SEHNR; CDR2 reads FQNEAQ (reference sequence). Trimming removed 5 bases at V and 2 bases at J, with 13 bases between.

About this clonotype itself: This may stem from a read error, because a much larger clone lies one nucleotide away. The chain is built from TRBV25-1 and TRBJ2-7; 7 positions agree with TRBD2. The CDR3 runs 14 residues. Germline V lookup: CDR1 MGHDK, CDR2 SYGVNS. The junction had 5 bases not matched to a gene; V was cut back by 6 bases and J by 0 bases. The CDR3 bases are TGTGCCAGCAGGGTAGCGGGTAGCTCCTACGAGCAGTACTTC. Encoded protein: CASRVAGSSYEQYF.

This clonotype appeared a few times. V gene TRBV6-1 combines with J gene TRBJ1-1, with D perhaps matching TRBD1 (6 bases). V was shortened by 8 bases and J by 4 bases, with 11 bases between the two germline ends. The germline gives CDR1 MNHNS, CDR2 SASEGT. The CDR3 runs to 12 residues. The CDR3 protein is CASGEGVTEAFF. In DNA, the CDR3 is TGTGCCAGCGGCGAGGGGGTCACTGAAGCTTTCTTT.

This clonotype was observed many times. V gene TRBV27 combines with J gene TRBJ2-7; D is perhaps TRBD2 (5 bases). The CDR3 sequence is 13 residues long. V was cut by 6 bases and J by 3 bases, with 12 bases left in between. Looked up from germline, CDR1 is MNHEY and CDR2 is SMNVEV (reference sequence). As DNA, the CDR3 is TGTGCCAGCAGAGGAGGTTCGGTCTACGAGCAGTACTTC. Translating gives CASRGGSVYEQYF.

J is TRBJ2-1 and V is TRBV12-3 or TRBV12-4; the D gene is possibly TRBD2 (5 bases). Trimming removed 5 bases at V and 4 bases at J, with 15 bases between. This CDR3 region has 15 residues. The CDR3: CASSPPPREYNEQFF. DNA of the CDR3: TGTGCCAGCAGTCCTCCGCCCCGGGAATACAATGAGCAGTTCTTC.

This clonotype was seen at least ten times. The CDR3, as DNA: TGTGCCAGCAGTTTACAACGCTCTGGAAACACCATATATTTT. It codes for CASSLQRSGNTIYF. V is TRBV6-5 and J is TRBJ1-3; no firm D call. Germline CDR1 reads MNHEY; CDR2 reads SVGAGI. Trimming removed 4 bases from V and 0 bases from J, with 7 bases in between. The CDR3 is 14 residues long.

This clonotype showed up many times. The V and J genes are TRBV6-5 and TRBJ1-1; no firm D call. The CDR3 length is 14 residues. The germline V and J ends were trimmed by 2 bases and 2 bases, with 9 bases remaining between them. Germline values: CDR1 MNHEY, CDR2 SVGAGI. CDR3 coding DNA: TGTGCCAGCAGTTACCGAAAGAGAAACACTGAAGCTTTCTTT. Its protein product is CASSYRKRNTEAFF.

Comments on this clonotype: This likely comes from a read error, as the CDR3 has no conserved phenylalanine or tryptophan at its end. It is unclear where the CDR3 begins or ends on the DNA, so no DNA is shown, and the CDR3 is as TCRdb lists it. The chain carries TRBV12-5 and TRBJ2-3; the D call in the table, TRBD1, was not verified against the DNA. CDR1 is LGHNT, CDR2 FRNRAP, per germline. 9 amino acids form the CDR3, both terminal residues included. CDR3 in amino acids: CASALQGFL.

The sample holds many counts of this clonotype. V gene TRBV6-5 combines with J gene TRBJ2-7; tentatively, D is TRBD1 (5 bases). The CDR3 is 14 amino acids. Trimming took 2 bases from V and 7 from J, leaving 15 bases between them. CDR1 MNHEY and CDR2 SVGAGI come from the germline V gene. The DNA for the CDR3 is TGTGCCAGCAGTTACGGTGGCACCTCAGGGGAGCAGTACTTC. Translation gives CASSYGGTSGEQYF.

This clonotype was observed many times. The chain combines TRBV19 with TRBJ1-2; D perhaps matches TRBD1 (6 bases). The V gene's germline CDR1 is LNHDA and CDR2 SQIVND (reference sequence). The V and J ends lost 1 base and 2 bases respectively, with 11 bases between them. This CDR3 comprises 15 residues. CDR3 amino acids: CASSIVQGQNYGYTF. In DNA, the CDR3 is TGTGCCAGTAGTATAGTTCAGGGGCAGAACTATGGCTACACCTTC.

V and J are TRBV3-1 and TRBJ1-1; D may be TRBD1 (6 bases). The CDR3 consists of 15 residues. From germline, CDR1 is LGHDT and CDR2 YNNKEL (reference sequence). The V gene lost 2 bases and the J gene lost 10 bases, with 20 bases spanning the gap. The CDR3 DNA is TGTGCCAGCAGCCAAACCCTAATGACAGGCGCTGGAGCTTTCTTT. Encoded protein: CASSQTLMTGAGAFF. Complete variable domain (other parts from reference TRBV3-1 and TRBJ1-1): DTAVSQTPKYLVTQMGNDKSIKCEQNLGHDTMYWYKQDSKKFLKIMFSYNNKELIINETVPNRFSPKSPDKAHLNLHINSLELGDSAVYFCASSQTLMTGAGAFFGQGTRLTVV.

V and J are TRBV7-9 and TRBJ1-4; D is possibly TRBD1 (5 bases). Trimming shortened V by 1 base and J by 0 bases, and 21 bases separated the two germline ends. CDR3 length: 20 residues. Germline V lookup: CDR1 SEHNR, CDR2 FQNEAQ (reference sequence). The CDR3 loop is CASSLGLWGRTFATNEKLFF. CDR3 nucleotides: TGTGCCAGCAGCTTAGGTCTATGGGGCAGGACCTTTGCAACTAATGAAAAACTGTTTTTT.

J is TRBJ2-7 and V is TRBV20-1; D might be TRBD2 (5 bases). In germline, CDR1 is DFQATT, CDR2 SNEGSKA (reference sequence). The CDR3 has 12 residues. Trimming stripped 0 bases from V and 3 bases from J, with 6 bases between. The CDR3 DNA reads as TGCAGTGCTAGAGAAGACTACTACGAGCAGTACTTC. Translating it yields CSAREDYYEQYF.

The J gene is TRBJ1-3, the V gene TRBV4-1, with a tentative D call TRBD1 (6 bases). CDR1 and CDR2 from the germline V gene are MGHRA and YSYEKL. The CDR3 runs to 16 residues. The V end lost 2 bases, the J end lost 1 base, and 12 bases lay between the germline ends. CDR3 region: CASSQRQDRSGNTIYF. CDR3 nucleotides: TGCGCCAGCAGCCAAAGACAGGACCGTTCTGGAAACACCATATATTTT.

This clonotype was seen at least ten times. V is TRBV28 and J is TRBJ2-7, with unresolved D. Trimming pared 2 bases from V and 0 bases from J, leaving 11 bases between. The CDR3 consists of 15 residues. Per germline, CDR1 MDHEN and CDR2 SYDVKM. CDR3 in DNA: TGTGCCAGCAGTTTAGGGCCCTCGACCTCCTACGAGCAGTACTTC. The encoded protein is CASSLGPSTSYEQYF.

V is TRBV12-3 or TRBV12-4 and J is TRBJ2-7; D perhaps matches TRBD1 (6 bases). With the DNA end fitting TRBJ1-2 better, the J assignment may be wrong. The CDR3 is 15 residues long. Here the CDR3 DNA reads TGTGCCAGCAGTTTGGGGCAGGGGCTCCAGAGCGGCTACACCTTC. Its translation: CASSLGQGLQSGYTF.